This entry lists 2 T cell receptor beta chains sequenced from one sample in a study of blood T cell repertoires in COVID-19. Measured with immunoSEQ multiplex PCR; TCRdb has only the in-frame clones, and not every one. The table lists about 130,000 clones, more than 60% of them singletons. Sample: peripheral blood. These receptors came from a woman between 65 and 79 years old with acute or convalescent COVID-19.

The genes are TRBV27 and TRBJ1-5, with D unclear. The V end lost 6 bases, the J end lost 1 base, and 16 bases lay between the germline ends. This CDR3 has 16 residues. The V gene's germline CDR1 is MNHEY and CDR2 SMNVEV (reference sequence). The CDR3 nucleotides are TGTGCCAGCAGCCTAGTAGCTGGCCAGAGCAATCAGCCCCAGCATTTT. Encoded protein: CASSLVAGQSNQPQHF.

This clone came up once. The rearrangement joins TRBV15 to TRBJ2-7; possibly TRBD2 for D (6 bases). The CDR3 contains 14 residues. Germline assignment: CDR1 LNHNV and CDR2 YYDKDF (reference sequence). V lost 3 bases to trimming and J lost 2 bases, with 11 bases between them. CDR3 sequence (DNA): TGTGCCACCAGCAGGGCGGGACGGACCTACGAGCAGTACTTC. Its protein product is CATSRAGRTYEQYF.